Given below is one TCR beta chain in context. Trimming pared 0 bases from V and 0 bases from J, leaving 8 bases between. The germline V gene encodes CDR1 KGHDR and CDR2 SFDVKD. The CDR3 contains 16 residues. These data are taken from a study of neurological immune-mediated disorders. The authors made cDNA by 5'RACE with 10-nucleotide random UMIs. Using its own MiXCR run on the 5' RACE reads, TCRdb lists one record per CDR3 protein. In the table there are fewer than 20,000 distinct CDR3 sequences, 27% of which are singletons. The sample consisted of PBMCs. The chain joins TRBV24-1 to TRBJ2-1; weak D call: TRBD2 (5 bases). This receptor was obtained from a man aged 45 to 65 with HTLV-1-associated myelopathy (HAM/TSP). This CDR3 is CATSDLRAGSYNEQFF. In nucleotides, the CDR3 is TGTGCCACCAGTGATTTGAGGGCGGGCTCCTACAATGAGCAGTTCTTC.